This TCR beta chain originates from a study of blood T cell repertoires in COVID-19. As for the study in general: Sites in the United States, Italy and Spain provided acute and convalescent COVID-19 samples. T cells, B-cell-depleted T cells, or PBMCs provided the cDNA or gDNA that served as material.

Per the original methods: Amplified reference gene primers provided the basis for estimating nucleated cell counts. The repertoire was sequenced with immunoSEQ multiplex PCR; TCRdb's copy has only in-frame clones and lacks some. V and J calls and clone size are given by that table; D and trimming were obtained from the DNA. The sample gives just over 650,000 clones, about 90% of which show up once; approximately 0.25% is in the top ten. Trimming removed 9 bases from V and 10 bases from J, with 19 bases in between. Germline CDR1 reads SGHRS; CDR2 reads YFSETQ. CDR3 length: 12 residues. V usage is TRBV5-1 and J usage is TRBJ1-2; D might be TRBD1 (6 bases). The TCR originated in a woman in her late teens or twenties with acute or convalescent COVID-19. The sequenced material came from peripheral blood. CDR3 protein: CATADSRMDYTF. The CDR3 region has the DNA TGCGCCACCGCGGACAGCCGGATGGACTACACCTTC.